These 8 T cell receptor beta chains came from one sample sequenced in a study of cytomegalovirus exposure and HLA in healthy donors. Produced via immunoSEQ multiplex PCR; TCRdb's table is partial and in-frame only. The sample consists of 110,000 to 150,000 clones, about 95% of them appearing once. The sample comprised PBMCs. The receptors originated from a man aged 18 to 30 in good health and CMV-seropositive.

The chain links TRBV5-6 to TRBJ2-1, with 8 positions matching TRBD1. Germline V lookup: CDR1 SGHDT, CDR2 YYEEEE. The trim removed 3 bases at V and 2 bases at J, leaving 7 bases unmatched. This CDR3 region has 16 residues. The CDR3 reads CASSSPPGGPYNEQFF. As DNA, the CDR3 is TGTGCCAGCAGCTCCCCGCCAGGGGGCCCCTACAATGAGCAGTTCTTC. The variable domain in full, completed from reference TRBV5-6 and TRBJ2-1, reads DAGVTQSPTHLIKTRGQQVTLRCSPKSGHDTVSWYQQALGQGPQFIFQYYEEEERQRGNFPDRFSGHQFPNYSSELNVNALLLGDSALYLCASSSPPGGPYNEQFFGPGTRLTVL.

V usage is TRBV7-8 and J usage is TRBJ1-2, with 9 bases aligning to TRBD1. The CDR3 consists of 15 residues. Germline V gene data show CDR1 as SGHVS and CDR2 as FQNEAQ. Trimming took 0 bases from V and 3 from J; bases not matched to a gene: 2. The CDR3 coding sequence is TGTGCCAGCAGCTTAGCGCGGGACAGGGACTATGGCTACACCTTC. Protein: CASSLARDRDYGYTF.

The V and J genes are TRBV2 and TRBJ1-2; 9 nucleotides line up with TRBD1. The CDR3 is made up of 15 amino acids. Germline V gene sequence: CDR1 SNHLY, CDR2 FYNNEI. J gave up 4 bases and V 4 bases, and 7 bases lay outside the gene matches. This CDR3 reads CASSGPGTGPYGYTF. The CDR3 DNA follows: TGTGCCAGCAGTGGACCCGGGACAGGGCCCTATGGCTACACCTTC.

The V gene is TRBV6-1, the J gene TRBJ1-5; no definite D call. Germline V gives CDR1 MNHNS, CDR2 SASEGT. V shed 7 bases and J shed 2 bases, with 15 bases lying between them. This CDR3 comprises 15 residues. CDR3 DNA: TGTGCCAGCAAACTAAGAGAGTCGGGCAATCAGCCCCAGCATTTT. It translates to CASKLRESGNQPQHF.

The chain is built from TRBV6-1 and TRBJ2-5; 9 positions match TRBD2. CDR3 length: 14 amino acids. The V segment lost 7 bases and the J segment 3 bases; nucleotides outside the gene matches: 6. Germline CDR1 is MNHNS and CDR2 is SASEGT. CDR3 sequence: CASNAGGGKETQYF. CDR3 nucleotide sequence: TGTGCCAGCAACGCGGGAGGGGGCAAAGAGACCCAGTACTTC.

This chain uses TRBV5-1 with TRBJ2-2; a weak D match, TRBD2 (6 bases). The germline V and J ends were trimmed by 4 bases and 6 bases, with 16 bases remaining between them. Per the germline V gene, CDR1 is SGHRS and CDR2 is YFSETQ. The length of the CDR3 is 15 residues. The CDR3: CASSPETSFSGELFF. The DNA for the CDR3 is TGCGCCAGCAGCCCGGAGACTAGTTTTTCCGGGGAGCTGTTTTTT.

The V gene is TRBV15, the J gene TRBJ2-1, with D perhaps TRBD2 (5 bases). The germline gives CDR1 LNHNV, CDR2 YYDKDF (reference sequence). The CDR3 runs to 13 residues. The V and J ends lost 1 base and 6 bases respectively, with 7 bases between them. As DNA, the CDR3 is TGTGCCACCAGCAGAGGGGAGAGCAATGAGCAGTTCTTC. Translated: CATSRGESNEQFF. The variable domain in full, with the rest retrieved from reference TRBV15 and TRBJ2-1, is DAMVIQNPRYQVTQFGKPVTLSCSQTLNHNVMYWYQQKSSQAPKLLFHYYDKDFNNEADTPDNFQSRRPNTSFCFLDIRSPGLGDTAMYLCATSRGESNEQFFGPGTRLTVL.

V usage is TRBV9 and J usage is TRBJ2-3; 10 nucleotides align to TRBD2. CDR3 length equals 15 residues. The V gene end was trimmed by 5 bases and the J gene end by 2 bases; junction bases not matched to a gene: 5. CDR1 SGDLS and CDR2 YYNGEE come from the germline V gene. The DNA of the CDR3 is TGTGCCAGCAGTTGGACTAGCGGACCCACAGATACGCAGTATTTT. Residues: CASSWTSGPTDTQYF.